This T cell receptor (beta chain) was identified in a study of HIV-infected patients and healthy controls. From the 5' RACE reads, TCRdb called clonotypes with MiXCR, one entry per CDR3 protein. This table has about 67,000 distinct CDR3 sequences, approximately 15% appearing once. V lost 9 bases, J lost 10 bases, and 14 bases stayed unmatched. Germline CDR1 and CDR2: LNHDA and SQIVND (reference sequence). The CDR3 is 16 residues long. This clonotype was seen more than once but under ten times. V gene TRBV19 combines with J gene TRBJ2-1; TRBD2 matches at 14 bases. The TCR comes from a human donor in good health. The sequenced sample consisted of CD4+ T cells from blood. CDR3 DNA sequence: TGTGCCAGCTCGCGTGGACTAGCGGGAGGTGTGGCCGAGCAGTTCTTC. It encodes CASSRGLAGGVAEQFF.